The sequence of this T cell receptor beta chain was determined in a study of post-analysis software for immune sequencing data. Whole-study findings and limits: When patients were compared with controls, a handful of TRBV segments were more frequent, TRBV5-6, TRBV5-1 and TRBV20-1 among them.

Unique molecular identifiers tagged the TCR beta cDNA libraries. Each CDR3 protein gets one entry after TCRdb re-called the PCR reads with MiXCR. Counted here are 700,000 to 900,000 distinct CDR3 sequences, roughly 46% occurring once; the ten biggest clones make up roughly 4.5%. To note about this clonotype: Its antigen is currently unknown.

CDR1 and CDR2 from the germline V gene are MNHEY and SVGAGI. The ends were cut back, 7 bases at V and 2 bases at J, with 18 bases in the middle. CDR3 size: 15 residues. The source material was blood. The chain carries TRBV6-5 and TRBJ2-7; D may be TRBD1 or TRBD2 (5 bases each). This sequence originates from a girl between 5 and 17 years old with multiple sclerosis. CDR3 coding DNA: TGTGCCAGCAATAGGGACGGACTTACTACCTACGAGCAGTACTTC. It translates to CASNRDGLTTYEQYF.